The 19 T cell receptor beta chains in this list originate from one sample, sequenced in a study of cytomegalovirus exposure and HLA in healthy donors. The PCR ran on 60 Vbeta and 13 Jbeta primers. Clones were sequenced by immunoSEQ multiplex PCR, and TCRdb holds only the in-frame ones, with some missing. This table holds approximately 150,000 clones, 80% found once. Sample: PBMCs. Receptors were obtained from a woman aged 30 to 39 in good health and CMV-seronegative.

The rearrangement joins TRBV19 to TRBJ2-7, with 16 bases fitting TRBD2. This CDR3 contains 17 residues. Germline trimming cut 5 bases from V and 0 bases from J; bases unmatched to any gene: 4. Germline V gene data show CDR1 as LNHDA and CDR2 as SQIVND (reference sequence). As DNA, the CDR3 is TGTGCCAGTAGTCCGGGACTAGCGGGAGGGCTCTCCTACGAGCAGTACTTC. As protein: CASSPGLAGGLSYEQYF.

The chain employs TRBV5-4 and TRBJ2-4; a possible D gene is TRBD2 (7 bases). Germline lookup yields CDR1 SGHNT and CDR2 YYREEE (reference sequence). The CDR3 is 15 amino acids. V lost 4 bases and J lost 3, with 14 bases in between. CDR3 DNA sequence: TGTGCCAGCAGCCCGGGGGGCGGGATCAAAAACATTCAGTACTTC. This sequence encodes CASSPGGGIKNIQYF.

This clone was detected only once. The V and J genes are TRBV19 and TRBJ1-5; TRBD1 is a possible D gene (6 bases). The CDR3 spans 15 residues. V was cut by 9 bases and J by 3 bases, with 18 bases left in between. CDR1 is LNHDA and CDR2 is SQIVND in the germline V gene (reference sequence). The CDR3: CASRAGEWNNQPQHF. The CDR3 region has the DNA TGTGCCAGCCGAGCAGGGGAGTGGAACAATCAGCCCCAGCATTTT. Full variable domain (remainder filled in from reference TRBV19 and TRBJ1-5): DGGITQSPKYLFRKEGQNVTLSCEQNLNHDAMYWYRQDPGQGLRLIYYSQIVNDFQKGDIAEGYSVSREKKESFPLTVTSAQKNPTAFYLCASRAGEWNNQPQHFGDGTRLSIL.

The chain combines TRBV6-6 with TRBJ1-6; D remains unclear. Trimming cost V 0 bases and J 0 bases, with 6 bases left between them. Germline V gene lookup returns CDR1 MNHNY and CDR2 SVGAGI (reference sequence). The CDR3 runs 16 residues. CDR3 in amino acids: CASSYSGSSYNSPLHF. In DNA form, the CDR3 reads TGTGCCAGCAGTTACTCCGGGAGCTCCTATAATTCACCCCTCCACTTT.

V and J are TRBV5-4 and TRBJ2-1; D unclear. This CDR3 has 14 amino acids. V lost 2 bases to trimming and J lost 6 bases, with 12 bases between them. Germline V gene data show CDR1 as SGHNT and CDR2 as YYREEE (reference sequence). The CDR3 DNA sequence: TGTGCCAGCAGCTTACCCAGTTTAAGCAATGAGCAGTTCTTC. It is translated as CASSLPSLSNEQFF.

The chain is built from TRBV19 and TRBJ2-2; 9 bases match TRBD1. The CDR3 sequence is 16 residues long. Unmatched junction bases numbered 10, after V lost 4 bases and J lost 7 bases. Germline values: CDR1 LNHDA, CDR2 SQIVND (reference sequence). CDR3 sequence: CASSTIRTGESGELFF. DNA for the CDR3: TGTGCCAGTAGTACAATAAGGACAGGGGAGAGCGGGGAGCTGTTTTTT.

The chain is built from TRBV6-1 and TRBJ1-6; the D is unclear. The length of the CDR3 is 12 residues. CDR1 is MNHNS, CDR2 SASEGT, per germline. The V end was cut by 5 bases, the J end by 9 bases, with 8 bases between. In DNA form, the CDR3 reads TGTGCCAGCAGTACGAGACTTTCACCCCTCCACTTT. Protein product: CASSTRLSPLHF.

The chain employs TRBV30 and TRBJ2-7; D not resolved. The CDR3 extends over 12 amino acids. V lost 0 bases to trimming and J lost 1 base, with 4 bases between them. Germline CDR1 GTSNPN, CDR2 SVGIG (reference sequence). The chain's CDR3 is CAWSVGSYEQYF. CDR3 coding DNA: TGTGCCTGGAGTGTCGGTTCCTACGAGCAGTACTTC.

The V call is TRBV2, the J call TRBJ1-4; TRBD1 might be the D (5 bases). V was clipped by 3 bases and J by 8 bases, with 16 bases between them. CDR1 is SNHLY and CDR2 is FYNNEI in the germline V gene. This CDR3 region has 15 residues. The CDR3 reads CASSDGRFRAEKLFF. The CDR3 DNA sequence: TGTGCCAGCAGTGACGGGCGGTTCAGGGCCGAAAAACTGTTTTTT.

For this clone: At one end the junction does not follow the germline gene, possibly because of a read error. Additional DNA sequences in this sample encode the identical CDR3. The chain combines TRBV15 with TRBJ2-1; 10 nucleotides align to TRBD1. This CDR3 is 15 amino acids long. Germline CDR1 and CDR2: LNHNV and YYDKDF (reference sequence). This CDR3 is CATRARDRGYNEQFF. DNA for the CDR3: TGCGCCACCAGAGCCCGGGACAGGGGCTACAATGAGCAGTTCTTC.

The V gene is TRBV10-1, the J gene TRBJ1-1; D ambiguous. Germline values: CDR1 WNHNN, CDR2 SYGVQD (reference sequence). With 8 bases removed from V and 0 bases from J, the gap between germline ends came to 10 bases. CDR3 length equals 13 residues. The CDR3 nucleotides read TGCGCCAGCCGTAGAGGTATGAACACTGAAGCTTTCTTT. It codes for CASRRGMNTEAFF.

CDR3: CASSEGRQGNNEQFF. The CDR3 DNA reads TGTGCCAGCAGTGAAGGGAGACAGGGGAACAATGAGCAGTTCTTC. The chain uses TRBV6-4 and TRBJ2-1; TRBD1 aligns across 8 bases. J was trimmed by 5 bases and V by 3 bases; bases with no gene match: 6. CDR3 length equals 15 residues. Germline V gene lookup returns CDR1 MRHNA and CDR2 SNTAGT.

There are a few counts of this clone. This chain connects TRBV18 to TRBJ2-2, with D possibly matching TRBD1 (6 bases). Germline values: CDR1 KGHSH, CDR2 LQKENI. This CDR3 is built from 17 residues. V was clipped by 6 bases and J by 0 bases, with 17 bases between them. CDR3 residues: CASSPSGGGPNTGELFF. The DNA of the CDR3 is TGTGCCAGCTCCCCCTCCGGTGGGGGCCCGAACACCGGGGAGCTGTTTTTT.

The V gene is TRBV7-7, the J gene TRBJ2-1; 8 bases agree with TRBD2. The V gene's germline CDR1 is SSHAT and CDR2 FNYEAQ (reference sequence). The CDR3 is made up of 15 amino acids. With V trimmed by 1 base and J by 7 bases, 6 bases remained unmatched. The CDR3 coding sequence is TGTGCCAGCAGCTTAGTGGCGGGGGGTCGAAATGAGCAGTTCTTC. This codes for CASSLVAGGRNEQFF.

The gene calls are TRBV5-1 and TRBJ2-2; D not resolved. CDR1 SGHRS and CDR2 YFSETQ come from the germline V gene. CDR3 length: 15 amino acids. V was pared by 9 bases and J by 3 bases, with 18 bases between. The CDR3 sequence is CATRSLFGDTGELFF. As DNA, the CDR3 is TGCGCCACCAGAAGTCTATTTGGAGACACCGGGGAGCTGTTTTTT.

CDR3 DNA: TGTGCCAGCAGCCAGACCGGCAGGGCAGGAAACACCATATATTTT. It yields the protein CASSQTGRAGNTIYF. V and J are TRBV7-3 and TRBJ1-3, with a possible D match to TRBD1 (5 bases). The ends were cut back, 5 bases at V and 4 bases at J, with 15 bases in the middle. The CDR3 loop spans 15 amino acids. Germline V gives CDR1 SGHTA, CDR2 FQGTGA.

J is TRBJ1-3 and V is TRBV19; weak D call: TRBD1 (6 bases). The germline V and J ends were trimmed by 5 bases and 2 bases, with 13 bases remaining between them. The CDR3 spans 15 residues. Germline CDR1 reads LNHDA; CDR2 reads SQIVND (reference sequence). CDR3 DNA sequence: TGTGCCAGTAGTGACAGGAGAGATACTGGAAACACCATATATTTT. This translates into CASSDRRDTGNTIYF.

In its sample, this clone was seen once. The genes are TRBV5-1 and TRBJ2-5; 9 bases agree with TRBD2. The germline V gene encodes CDR1 SGHRS and CDR2 YFSETQ. CDR3 size: 16 residues. V lost 3 bases, J lost 5 bases, and 11 bases stayed unmatched. This CDR3 is CASSSTGTSRLETQYF. For the CDR3, the DNA is TGCGCCAGCAGCTCCACCGGGACTAGCCGGTTGGAGACCCAGTACTTC.

This rearrangement joins TRBV9 to TRBJ1-4, with TRBD1 identical over 10 bases. The CDR3 extends over 14 amino acids. Germline V lookup: CDR1 SGDLS, CDR2 YYNGEE. V was clipped by 2 bases and J by 8 bases; unmatched bases: 3. CDR3 coding DNA: TGTGCCAGCAGCGTGGACAGGGGGAACGAAAAACTGTTTTTT. This codes for CASSVDRGNEKLFF.